The 24 T cell receptor beta chains below were found in one sample sequenced in a study of blood T cell repertoires in COVID-19. Libraries were prepared by immunoSEQ multiplex PCR; TCRdb keeps only in-frame clonotypes and omits some of them. The profile shows around 180,000 clones, 84% of them singletons. The sequencing input was PBMCs or T cells enriched from blood (not recorded which). These receptors originate from a man aged 45-65 years who had recovered from COVID-19.

V usage is TRBV5-1 and J usage is TRBJ2-7; 8 bases match TRBD1. The V and J ends lost 5 bases and 7 bases, in that order; junction bases with no gene match: 8. Looked up from germline, CDR1 is SGHRS and CDR2 is YFSETQ. This CDR3 spans 13 amino acids. The CDR3 DNA is TGCGCCAGCAGTTCGACAGGGGTCGGGGAGCAGTACTTC. This translates into CASSSTGVGEQYF.

The chain has TRBV6-2 or TRBV6-3 and TRBJ1-6; D remains unclear. CDR1 and CDR2 (germline): MNHEY, SVGEGT. The CDR3 consists of 14 residues. The ends were cut back, 2 bases at V and 7 bases at J, with 9 bases in the middle. The CDR3 coding sequence is TGTGCCAGCAGTTACATCGAGGCGAATTCACCCCTCCACTTT. This codes for CASSYIEANSPLHF.

The V call is TRBV29-1, the J call TRBJ2-2; 7 bases align to TRBD2. This CDR3 is built from 15 residues. With 4 bases clipped from V and 6 bases from J, the junction kept 11 bases outside the gene matches. Germline lookup yields CDR1 SQVTM and CDR2 ANQGSEA. The CDR3 spells CSVVSASGRAGELFF. The CDR3 DNA sequence: TGCAGCGTTGTAAGCGCGTCAGGGAGGGCCGGGGAGCTGTTTTTT.

This sequence joins TRBV9 and TRBJ1-1; the match to TRBD1 covers 7 bases. The J segment lost 4 bases and the V segment lost 2 bases, leaving 5 bases of the junction unmatched. The CDR3 consists of 14 residues. Per the germline V gene, CDR1 is SGDLS and CDR2 is YYNGEE. This CDR3 reads CASSVSGGSTEAFF. The CDR3 region has the DNA TGTGCCAGCAGCGTTTCAGGGGGATCCACTGAAGCTTTCTTT. Variable domain in full (rest from reference TRBV9 and TRBJ1-1): DSGVTQTPKHLITATGQRVTLRCSPRSGDLSVYWYQQSLDQGLQFLIQYYNGEERAKGNILERFSAQQFPDLHSELNLSSLELGDSALYFCASSVSGGSTEAFFGQGTRLTVV.

The V gene is TRBV5-4, the J gene TRBJ2-7; the match to TRBD1 covers 9 bases. The trim removed 4 bases at V and 5 bases at J, leaving 10 bases unmatched. The CDR3 has 15 amino acids. Germline CDR1 and CDR2: SGHNT and YYREEE (reference sequence). In DNA form, the CDR3 reads TGTGCCAGCAGCGCAGCCGGGACAGGGCGTAACGAGCAGTACTTC. Translated, it gives CASSAAGTGRNEQYF.

V and J are TRBV3-1 (or the pseudogene TRBV3-2) and TRBJ2-1, with D maybe TRBD2 (5 bases). CDR1 is LGHDT, CDR2 YNNKEL, per germline (reference sequence). Trimming shortened V by 1 base and J by 6 bases, and 7 bases separated the two germline ends. This CDR3 is built from 13 residues. The CDR3 region has the DNA TGTGCCAGCAGCCAAGGGGGAGCCAATGAGCAGTTCTTC. This translates into CASSQGGANEQFF.

The chain is built from TRBV3-1 (or the pseudogene TRBV3-2) and TRBJ1-2; TRBD1 might be the D (6 bases). This CDR3 is 14 amino acids long. The V and J ends lost 6 bases and 5 bases respectively, with 16 bases between them. Germline V gene lookup returns CDR1 LGHDT and CDR2 YNNKEL (reference sequence). CDR3 bases: TGTGCCAGCAGTCATGGACAGAACGGTTATGGCTACACCTTC. It is translated as CASSHGQNGYGYTF.

V is TRBV9 and J is TRBJ2-1; maybe TRBD2 (6 bases). V shed 4 bases and J shed 12 bases, with 20 bases lying between them. Germline-derived CDR1 and CDR2 are SGDLS and YYNGEE. CDR3 length: 14 residues. The CDR3 protein is CASSSPGGSLVQFF. DNA of the CDR3: TGTGCCAGCAGCTCACCCGGGGGTAGCCTGGTGCAGTTCTTC.

The chain joins TRBV5-1 to TRBJ1-5; 7 bases fit TRBD1. The germline V gene encodes CDR1 SGHRS and CDR2 YFSETQ. The junction had 8 bases not matched to a gene; V was cut back by 4 bases and J by 4 bases. The CDR3 is 15 residues long. CDR3 sequence reads: CASSRGGQSNQPQHF. In DNA form, the CDR3 reads TGCGCCAGCAGCCGGGGGGGACAGAGTAATCAGCCCCAGCATTTT.

This chain joins TRBV27 and TRBJ1-1; D is possibly TRBD1 (5 bases). Germline loops: CDR1 MNHEY, CDR2 SMNVEV (reference sequence). The germline V and J ends were trimmed by 8 bases and 1 base, with 17 bases remaining between them. The CDR3 runs 15 residues. The DNA for the CDR3 is TGTGCCAGCGGGTCCCCGACAGACCCGAACACTGAAGCTTTCTTT. This codes for CASGSPTDPNTEAFF.

This clone occurred once. The chain uses TRBV28 and TRBJ1-2; TRBD1 is a possible D gene (5 bases). CDR1 and CDR2 (germline): MDHEN, SYDVKM. V gave up 5 bases and J gave up 4 bases, with 8 bases separating them. The CDR3 loop spans 12 amino acids. The CDR3 nucleotides read TGTGCCAGCAGTGAGCAGGGCTATGGCTACACCTTC. This translates into CASSEQGYGYTF.

V and J are TRBV5-6 and TRBJ2-1; 7 bases match TRBD1. CDR3 length: 15 amino acids. Germline V gene sequence: CDR1 SGHDT, CDR2 YYEEEE. Trimming at V came to 0 bases and at J to 2 bases, leaving 2 bases not matched to a gene. CDR3 coding DNA: TGTGCCAGCAGCTTGGGGCAGGGGGCCTACAATGAGCAGTTCTTC. Encoded protein: CASSLGQGAYNEQFF.

This sequence joins TRBV10-3 and TRBJ2-7; D may be TRBD2 (5 bases). V dropped 6 bases and J dropped 3 bases, with 18 bases sitting between them. This CDR3 contains 15 residues. Germline values: CDR1 ENHRY, CDR2 SYGVKD. Here the CDR3 reads CAIRIPSGAYYEQYF. The CDR3 DNA sequence: TGTGCCATCAGAATTCCAAGCGGAGCCTACTACGAGCAGTACTTC.

This clone occurred a few times. The genes are TRBV6-6 and TRBJ1-6, with TRBD1 matching over 7 bases. Trimming at V came to 5 bases and at J to 0 bases, leaving 13 bases not matched to a gene. The CDR3 loop spans 19 amino acids. CDR1 is MNHNY and CDR2 is SVGAGI in the germline V gene (reference sequence). Here the CDR3 DNA reads TGTGCCAGCAGTCCACGACTGACAGGGTTCAGCTCCTATAATTCACCCCTCCACTTT. Residues: CASSPRLTGFSSYNSPLHF.

The rearrangement joins TRBV10-3 to TRBJ1-2; tentatively, D is TRBD1 (5 bases). This CDR3 spans 13 amino acids. CDR1 and CDR2 (germline): ENHRY, SYGVKD. Deletions cut 2 bases from V and 5 bases from J, with 9 bases between. The CDR3, as DNA: TGTGCCATCAGTGAGGGCAGGGATTATGGCTACACCTTC. Translated, it gives CAISEGRDYGYTF.

The chain employs TRBV5-1 and TRBJ1-1; 7 bases align to TRBD1. With 3 bases clipped from V and 0 bases from J, the junction kept 5 bases outside the gene matches. The CDR3 contains 15 residues. Germline CDR1 and CDR2: SGHRS and YFSETQ. CDR3 sequence (DNA): TGCGCCAGCAGCTCCCAGGGGGGAATGAACACTGAAGCTTTCTTT. Its translation is CASSSQGGMNTEAFF.

J is TRBJ1-2 and V is TRBV7-2; D gene uncertain. Trimming shortened V by 2 bases and J by 6 bases, and 10 bases separated the two germline ends. The CDR3 length is 13 residues. Germline V gene lookup returns CDR1 SGHTA and CDR2 FQGNSA. CDR3 sequence: CASSLNPADGYTF. CDR3 nucleotides: TGTGCCAGCAGCTTAAATCCGGCGGATGGCTACACCTTC.

The rearrangement links TRBV18 to TRBJ1-2, with D tentatively TRBD1 (5 bases). The CDR3 extends over 12 amino acids. The V gene lost 5 bases and the J gene lost 6 bases, with 10 bases spanning the gap. Germline CDR1 and CDR2: KGHSH and LQKENI. DNA of the CDR3: TGTGCCAGCTCAGCGGCAGGGCATGGCTACACCTTC. Translated, it gives CASSAAGHGYTF.

This clone was counted a few times. J is TRBJ2-7 and V is TRBV7-6; 8 bases align to TRBD2. The CDR3 length is 17 residues. The V and J ends lost 2 bases and 6 bases, in that order; junction bases with no gene match: 15. The germline CDR1 and CDR2 sequences are SGHVS and FNYEAQ. The CDR3 spells CASSLRGSGGAGGEQYF. Here the CDR3 DNA reads TGTGCCAGCAGCTTAAGAGGGAGCGGGGGCGCCGGAGGCGAGCAGTACTTC.

This clone was counted between two and nine times. V is TRBV5-4 and J is TRBJ1-2; TRBD1 might be the D (6 bases). Trimming pared 3 bases from V and 8 bases from J, leaving 11 bases between. The CDR3 is 12 residues long. CDR1 and CDR2 from the germline V gene are SGHNT and YYREEE (reference sequence). Written as DNA, the CDR3 is TGTGCCAGCAGCTCCAGGGGAGTCGGCTACACCTTC. Its translation: CASSSRGVGYTF.

This chain joins TRBV3-1 (or the pseudogene TRBV3-2) and TRBJ1-2; TRBD1 agrees at 10 bases. In germline, CDR1 is LGHDT, CDR2 YNNKEL (reference sequence). CDR3 length: 16 residues. V gave up 4 bases and J gave up 4 bases; unmatched junction bases: 9. The chain's CDR3 is CASSPGTGDGGYGYTF. The CDR3 region has the DNA TGTGCCAGCAGCCCTGGGACAGGGGATGGTGGCTATGGCTACACCTTC.

The chain combines TRBV2 with TRBJ1-5; a possible D gene is TRBD1 (6 bases). CDR1 and CDR2 (germline): SNHLY, FYNNEI. The CDR3 contains 15 residues. V dropped 2 bases and J dropped 3 bases, with 11 bases sitting between them. CDR3: CASSESWGHNQPQHF. The DNA of the CDR3 is TGTGCCAGCAGTGAATCCTGGGGGCACAATCAGCCCCAGCATTTT. Drawing the rest from reference TRBV2 and TRBJ1-5, the complete variable domain is EPEVTQTPSHQVTQMGQEVILRCVPISNHLYFYWYRQILGQKVEFLVSFYNNEISEKSEIFDDQFSVERPDGSNFTLKIRSTKLEDSAMYFCASSESWGHNQPQHFGDGTRLSIL.

V is TRBV9 and J is TRBJ2-7; possibly TRBD1 for D (5 bases). Germline values: CDR1 SGDLS, CDR2 YYNGEE. CDR3 size: 14 residues. The V and J ends lost 4 bases and 4 bases respectively, with 15 bases between them. CDR3 sequence: CASSRSPQDYEQYF. As DNA, the CDR3 is TGTGCCAGCAGCAGATCGCCACAGGATTACGAGCAGTACTTC.

The chain joins TRBV28 to TRBJ1-4, with 7 bases identical to TRBD1. The germline gives CDR1 MDHEN, CDR2 SYDVKM. With 3 bases clipped from V and 3 bases from J, the junction kept 1 base outside the gene matches. This CDR3 comprises 14 residues. DNA for the CDR3: TGTGCCAGCAGTTTCAGGGGGGCTAATGAAAAACTGTTTTTT. It translates to CASSFRGANEKLFF.